The 9 T cell receptor beta chains in this list originate from one sample, sequenced in a study of blood T cell repertoires in COVID-19. The data were produced by immunoSEQ multiplex PCR, yet TCRdb's version contains in-frame clones alone and is incomplete. The sample gives more than 85,000 clones, around 90% of which show up once; 3.5% to 5% is in the top ten. The specimen sequenced was peripheral blood. The receptors derive from a human donor with COVID-19, enrolled during active disease. The donor label of this sample is uncertain.

The chain combines TRBV5-1 with TRBJ2-7; D may be TRBD1 (6 bases). The germline CDR1 and CDR2 sequences are SGHRS and YFSETQ. Trimming took off 1 base at V and 7 bases at J, with 12 bases between the two ends. The CDR3 has 13 residues. CDR3 in amino acids: CASSLSSQGEQYF. DNA of the CDR3: TGCGCCAGCAGCTTGTCCTCTCAGGGGGAGCAGTACTTC.

The genes are TRBV5-4 and TRBJ1-1, with 8 bases aligning to TRBD1. The CDR3 extends over 14 amino acids. Germline V lookup: CDR1 SGHNT, CDR2 YYREEE (reference sequence). Trimming took 4 bases from V and 0 from J; bases not matched to a gene: 2. The CDR3 loop is CASSVDRVNTEAFF. Here the CDR3 DNA reads TGTGCCAGCAGCGTGGACAGGGTGAACACTGAAGCTTTCTTT. The full variable domain, with the rest looked up from reference TRBV5-4 and TRBJ1-1, is ETGVTQSPTHLIKTRGQQVTLRCSSQSGHNTVSWYQQALGQGPQFIFQYYREEENGRGNFPPRFSGLQFPNYSSELNVNALELDDSALYLCASSVDRVNTEAFFGQGTRLTVV.

This clone was seen only once. The chain joins TRBV7-9 to TRBJ1-4; a weak D match, TRBD1 (5 bases). The CDR3 is made up of 16 amino acids. The V gene's germline CDR1 is SEHNR and CDR2 FQNEAQ (reference sequence). The ends were cut back, 0 bases at V and 0 bases at J, with 8 bases in the middle. CDR3 residues: CASSLALGATNEKLFF. The CDR3 DNA reads as TGTGCCAGCAGCTTAGCCCTAGGGGCAACTAATGAAAAACTGTTTTTT. The complete variable domain, with remaining parts taken from reference TRBV7-9 and TRBJ1-4, reads DTGVSQNPRHKITKRGQNVTFRCDPISEHNRLYWYRQTLGQGPEFLTYFQNEAQLEKSRLLSDRFSAERPKGSFSTLEIQRTEQGDSAMYLCASSLALGATNEKLFFGSGTQLSVL.

This clone was observed a handful of times. The genes are TRBV5-1 and TRBJ1-2; D call uncertain. Germline CDR1 and CDR2: SGHRS and YFSETQ. Trimming took 1 base from V and 0 from J, leaving 7 bases between them. This CDR3 has 14 residues. CDR3 in DNA: TGCGCCAGCAGCTTGCAGTCTTCTAACTATGGCTACACCTTC. This gives the protein CASSLQSSNYGYTF.

The chain combines TRBV5-5 with TRBJ2-2; D perhaps matches TRBD2 (6 bases). Trimming took off 1 base at V and 4 bases at J, with 14 bases between the two ends. Germline assignment: CDR1 SGHKS and CDR2 YYEKEE (reference sequence). CDR3 size: 16 residues. The CDR3 bases are TGTGCCAGCAGCTTGACCTCGGGGGAGGTCACCGGGGAGCTGTTTTTT. Translating it yields CASSLTSGEVTGELFF.

The rearrangement links TRBV2 to TRBJ2-7, with 7 bases fitting TRBD2. Germline V gene sequence: CDR1 SNHLY, CDR2 FYNNEI. The CDR3 loop spans 13 amino acids. Unmatched junction bases numbered 6, after V lost 7 bases and J lost 3 bases. As DNA, the CDR3 is TGTGCCAGCATGGCTAGCGGAATCTACGAGCAGTACTTC. Amino acids: CASMASGIYEQYF.

This clone was seen a single time. The V and J genes are TRBV18 and TRBJ2-7; possibly TRBD1 for D (6 bases). Trimming stripped 6 bases from V and 0 bases from J, with 12 bases between. CDR1 is KGHSH, CDR2 LQKENI, per germline. This CDR3 contains 14 residues. CDR3 in amino acids: CASSSGHRSYEQYF. For the CDR3, the DNA is TGTGCCAGCTCTTCGGGACACCGCTCCTACGAGCAGTACTTC. The full variable domain, rest sourced from reference TRBV18 and TRBJ2-7, is NAGVMQNPRHLVRRRGQEARLRCSPMKGHSHVYWYRQLPEEGLKFMVYLQKENIIDESGMPKERFSAEFPKEGPSILRIQQVVRGDSAAYFCASSSGHRSYEQYFGPGTRLTVT.

V gene TRBV19 combines with J gene TRBJ2-2; TRBD2 matches at 9 bases. Germline V gene lookup returns CDR1 LNHDA and CDR2 SQIVND (reference sequence). Trimming cost V 7 bases and J 0 bases; bases outside gene matches: 6. The CDR3 sequence is 16 residues long. CDR3 sequence (DNA): TGTGCCAGTAAAGGGCGGGAGGGGACGAACACCGGGGAGCTGTTTTTT. This sequence encodes CASKGREGTNTGELFF.

This rearrangement joins TRBV6-2 or TRBV6-3 to TRBJ1-2; no reliable D call. Trimming removed 5 bases at V and 3 bases at J, with 13 bases between. The germline CDR1 and CDR2 sequences are MNHEY and SVGEGT. The CDR3 is made up of 14 amino acids. CDR3: CASSTSKRDYGYTF. In DNA, the CDR3 is TGTGCCAGCAGTACCTCGAAGCGGGACTATGGCTACACCTTC.